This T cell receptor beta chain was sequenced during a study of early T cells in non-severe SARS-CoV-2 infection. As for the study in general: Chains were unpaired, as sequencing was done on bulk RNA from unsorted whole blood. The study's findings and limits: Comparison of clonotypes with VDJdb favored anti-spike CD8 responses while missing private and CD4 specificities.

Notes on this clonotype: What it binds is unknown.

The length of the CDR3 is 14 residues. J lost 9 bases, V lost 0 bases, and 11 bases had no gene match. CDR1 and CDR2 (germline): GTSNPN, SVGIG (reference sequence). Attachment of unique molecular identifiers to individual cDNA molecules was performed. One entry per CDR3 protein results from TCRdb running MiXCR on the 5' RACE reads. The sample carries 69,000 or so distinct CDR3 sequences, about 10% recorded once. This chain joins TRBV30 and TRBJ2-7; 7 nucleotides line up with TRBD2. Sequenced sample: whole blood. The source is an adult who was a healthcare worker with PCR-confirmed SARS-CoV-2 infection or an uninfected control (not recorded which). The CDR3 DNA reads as TGTGCCTGGAGTGTACTAAGCGGGAATTCGGGGCAGTACTTC. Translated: CAWSVLSGNSGQYF.